A single sample is the source of the 7 T cell receptor beta chains below, sequenced in a study of CD8 T cells in ankylosing spondylitis. TCRdb processed the 5' RACE reads anew with MiXCR; each CDR3 protein has one entry. The sample lists 150,000 to 200,000 distinct CDR3 sequences, roughly 13% occurring once. Sequencing was done on a sample of blood, either unsorted or a sorted T cell fraction (not recorded which). The receptor set was obtained from a female donor with ankylosing spondylitis or in good health (not recorded which).

This clonotype was detected many times. The J gene is TRBJ1-2, the V gene TRBV28, with 7 bases that match TRBD1. J was trimmed by 6 bases and V by 6 bases; bases with no gene match: 7. The CDR3 extends over 13 amino acids. Germline CDR1 is MDHEN and CDR2 is SYDVKM. This CDR3 is CASSRQGGNGYTF. DNA for the CDR3: TGTGCCAGCAGCCGACAGGGCGGCAATGGCTACACCTTC.

This clonotype was counted many times. The rearrangement uses TRBV29-1 and TRBJ2-3; 10 nucleotides line up with TRBD2. The V segment lost 1 base and the J segment 0 bases; nucleotides outside the gene matches: 7. CDR1 and CDR2 from the germline V gene are SQVTM and ANQGSEA. The CDR3 is 17 amino acids. The CDR3 DNA reads TGCAGCGTTGAAGCGGTCCGACTAGCGGGCAGCACAGATACGCAGTATTTT. Its translation is CSVEAVRLAGSTDTQYF.

The chain links TRBV20-1 to TRBJ2-5, with a tentative D call TRBD2 (5 bases). CDR1 DFQATT and CDR2 SNEGSKA come from the germline V gene (reference sequence). CDR3 length: 13 residues. Trimming pared 8 bases from V and 5 bases from J, leaving 18 bases between. The CDR3, as DNA: TGCAGTTTAATAGTGGGAGACGGTGAGACCCAGTACTTC. Its protein product is CSLIVGDGETQYF.

This clonotype was counted between two and nine times. The V gene is TRBV12-5, the J gene TRBJ1-1; D gene unclear. V dropped 0 bases and J dropped 6 bases, with 17 bases sitting between them. The length of the CDR3 is 16 residues. Germline V CDR1 and CDR2: LGHNT, FRNRAP. The CDR3 region is CASGLVLAGGVAEAFF. The DNA of the CDR3 is TGTGCTAGTGGTTTGGTATTGGCCGGAGGAGTAGCTGAAGCTTTCTTT.

This clonotype was counted a few times. This rearrangement joins TRBV10-3 to TRBJ1-1, with 9 bases that match TRBD1. Germline V lookup: CDR1 ENHRY, CDR2 SYGVKD. The V segment lost 10 bases and the J segment 11 bases; nucleotides outside the gene matches: 8. CDR3 length equals 11 residues. DNA for the CDR3: TGTGCCACCCTTGGGACAGGGCGGGCTTTCTTT. The encoded protein is CATLGTGRAFF.

The chain couples TRBV11-2 to TRBJ2-5, with D possibly matching TRBD1 (6 bases). Germline V gene sequence: CDR1 SGHAT, CDR2 FQNNGV. The CDR3 contains 15 residues. V lost 1 base, J lost 2 bases, and 11 bases lay in between. The CDR3 DNA reads as TGTGCCAGCAGCTTAGTGGGCAGGGGACAAGAGACCCAGTACTTC. It translates to CASSLVGRGQETQYF.

Comment on this clonotype: This may come from a read error, since a much larger clone is one base off. V gene TRBV6-1 combines with J gene TRBJ1-1, with no clear D. Per germline, CDR1 MNHNS and CDR2 SASEGT. The V and J ends lost 7 bases and 0 bases respectively, with 9 bases between them. The CDR3 contains 13 residues. The CDR3 sequence is CASIRAVNTEAFF. The DNA of the CDR3 is TGTGCCAGCATTCGAGCGGTGAACACTGAAGCTTTCTTT.